The present T cell receptor beta chain was sequenced within a study of blood T cell repertoires in COVID-19. Profiled with immunoSEQ multiplex PCR; TCRdb holds only in-frame clones, not every one. The table records about 300,000 clones, approximately 84% of them present only once. V was cut by 4 bases and J by 8 bases, with 8 bases left in between. Per germline, CDR1 DFQATT and CDR2 SNEGSKA (reference sequence). The CDR3 length is 10 residues. Seattle patients were enrolled during active infection and followed longitudinally. This clonotype originated in a human donor with COVID-19, enrolled during active disease. The donor label of this sample is uncertain. The chain couples TRBV20-1 to TRBJ1-1; D is ambiguous. The sequencing sample was made of peripheral blood. The CDR3 spells CSATPLEAFF. The DNA for the CDR3 is TGCAGTGCTACCCCTTTGGAAGCTTTCTTT.